This passage covers 22 T cell receptor beta chains from one sample sequenced in a study of blood T cell repertoires in COVID-19. Only in-frame clones appear in the TCRdb table, and some are missing; sequencing was by immunoSEQ multiplex PCR. The sample lists about 280,000 clones; just under 90% were seen once. The sequenced sample consisted of PBMCs or T cells enriched from blood (not recorded which). These receptors all stem from a woman aged 55-69 years who had recovered from COVID-19.

The chain carries TRBV3-1 (or the pseudogene TRBV3-2) and TRBJ2-7; D is possibly TRBD1 (5 bases). The ends were cut back, 4 bases at V and 4 bases at J, with 8 bases in the middle. Germline CDR1 reads LGHDT; CDR2 reads YNNKEL (reference sequence). CDR3 size: 12 residues. CDR3 residues: CASSRQMYEQYF. CDR3 DNA sequence: TGTGCCAGCAGCCGACAGATGTACGAGCAGTACTTC.

The chain's CDR3 is CAWSGGPSTDTQYF. In DNA, the CDR3 is TGTGCCTGGAGTGGCGGCCCTAGCACAGATACGCAGTATTTT. The J gene is TRBJ2-3, the V gene TRBV30; D is uncertain. The V gene lost 1 base and the J gene lost 0 bases, with 8 bases spanning the gap. Germline CDR1 GTSNPN, CDR2 SVGIG (reference sequence). The CDR3 consists of 14 residues.

The V gene is TRBV6-5, the J gene TRBJ2-7; 14 nucleotides line up with TRBD2. Germline-derived CDR1 and CDR2 are MNHEY and SVGAGI. The CDR3 extends over 15 amino acids. Trimming cost V 6 bases and J 6 bases; bases outside gene matches: 7. Here the CDR3 DNA reads TGTGCCAGCAGACCCGGGACTAGCGGGAGCGGCGAGCAGTACTTC. Translating it yields CASRPGTSGSGEQYF.

The rearrangement joins TRBV5-1 to TRBJ2-1; 10 positions match TRBD2. V shed 6 bases, J shed 6 bases, and the junction held 9 bases outside the gene matches. Germline assignment: CDR1 SGHRS and CDR2 YFSETQ. The CDR3 is 15 residues long. As DNA, the CDR3 is TGCGCCAGCAATATAGCGGGAGGAGGGGCCAATGAGCAGTTCTTC. This encodes CASNIAGGGANEQFF.

The chain is built from TRBV3-1 (or the pseudogene TRBV3-2) and TRBJ2-3, with D possibly being TRBD2 (5 bases). V gave up 3 bases and J gave up 6 bases, with 16 bases separating them. The V gene's germline CDR1 is LGHDT and CDR2 YNNKEL (reference sequence). This CDR3 spans 15 amino acids. For the CDR3, the DNA is TGTGCCAGCAGCCACCGGGTTCCCGGGGTGGATACGCAGTATTTT. Protein: CASSHRVPGVDTQYF.

V and J are TRBV5-1 and TRBJ2-3, with D perhaps TRBD2 (5 bases). The CDR3 consists of 12 residues. Germline CDR1 SGHRS, CDR2 YFSETQ. Trimming stripped 3 bases from V and 4 bases from J, with 6 bases between. The CDR3 sequence: CASSWTSDTQYF. The CDR3 DNA is TGCGCCAGCAGCTGGACTTCAGATACGCAGTATTTT.

The chain recombines TRBV5-1 with TRBJ1-6; D not resolved. Germline assignment: CDR1 SGHRS and CDR2 YFSETQ. The V and J ends lost 5 bases and 6 bases respectively, with 6 bases between them. This CDR3 contains 12 residues. CDR3 coding DNA: TGCGCCAGCAGGGAGAGTAATTCACCCCTCCACTTT. Translating gives CASRESNSPLHF.

In this sample, this clone turned up once. The CDR3 coding sequence is TGCGCCAGCAGTGAGGGTAGCGGGAGGCCTACAGAGCAGTTCTTC. This encodes CASSEGSGRPTEQFF. The chain is built from TRBV10-1 and TRBJ2-1; 10 nucleotides match TRBD2. V was pared by 2 bases and J by 10 bases, with 8 bases of the junction left unmatched. This CDR3 contains 15 residues. CDR1 is WNHNN, CDR2 SYGVQD, per germline (reference sequence).

This clone was seen repeatedly, ten times or more. This chain links TRBV19 with TRBJ1-1; 9 bases are shared with TRBD1. CDR1 and CDR2 (germline): LNHDA, SQIVND (reference sequence). CDR3 length: 15 amino acids. Trimming took 2 bases from V and 5 from J; bases not matched to a gene: 6. The CDR3 loop is CASSISTGGPTEAFF. Written as DNA, the CDR3 is TGTGCCAGTAGTATAAGCACAGGGGGCCCGACTGAAGCTTTCTTT.

V gene TRBV2 combines with J gene TRBJ2-7, with TRBD2 identical over 9 bases. The CDR3 length is 16 residues. J lost 4 bases, V lost 2 bases, and 9 bases had no gene match. The germline CDR1 and CDR2 sequences are SNHLY and FYNNEI. CDR3 DNA: TGTGCCAGCAGTGAATCAATAGCGGGGGAGTATTACGAGCAGTACTTC. Translated, it gives CASSESIAGEYYEQYF.

The chain couples TRBV7-9 to TRBJ2-1; no clear D. Germline CDR1 and CDR2: SEHNR and FQNEAQ (reference sequence). With 3 bases removed from V and 3 bases from J, the gap between germline ends came to 9 bases. This CDR3 spans 14 amino acids. CDR3 in DNA: TGTGCCAGCAGCTTCCAGTCTTACTACAATGAGCAGTTCTTC. Protein product: CASSFQSYYNEQFF.

This clone was observed at least ten times. The genes are TRBV6-4 and TRBJ2-1; 12 nucleotides align to TRBD2. Germline loops: CDR1 MRHNA, CDR2 SNTAGT. The CDR3 runs 17 residues. Trimming removed 0 bases from V and 12 bases from J; junction bases left unmatched: 12. The CDR3 reads CASSDSTSGGDTMVQFF. Here the CDR3 DNA reads TGTGCCAGCAGTGACTCGACTAGCGGGGGCGATACAATGGTGCAGTTCTTC.

The chain carries TRBV19 and TRBJ2-7; 14 bases fit TRBD2. CDR1 and CDR2 (germline): LNHDA, SQIVND (reference sequence). With V trimmed by 5 bases and J by 5 bases, 5 bases remained unmatched. The CDR3 is made up of 15 amino acids. The CDR3 region is CASSRLAGGPNEQYF. The DNA of the CDR3 is TGTGCCAGTAGTCGACTAGCGGGGGGGCCTAACGAGCAGTACTTC.

The chain links TRBV18 to TRBJ2-3, with D hard to call. Germline V gene sequence: CDR1 KGHSH, CDR2 LQKENI. This CDR3 spans 11 amino acids. Trimming stripped 6 bases from V and 4 bases from J, with 5 bases between. DNA for the CDR3: TGTGCCAGCTCCCCGGCAGATACGCAGTATTTT. Protein product: CASSPADTQYF.

The rearrangement links TRBV14 to TRBJ2-7; maybe TRBD2 (6 bases). CDR3 length equals 15 residues. Germline CDR1 reads SGHDN; CDR2 reads FVKESK. Deletions cut 4 bases from V and 0 bases from J, with 13 bases between. CDR3: CASSPRGLSSYEQYF. The CDR3 region has the DNA TGTGCCAGCAGCCCTCGAGGACTAAGCTCCTACGAGCAGTACTTC.

The CDR3 loop reads CASSLGGGTYYEQYF. The CDR3 region has the DNA TGTGCCAGCAGTCTAGGCGGCGGAACCTACTACGAGCAGTACTTC. V and J are TRBV11-2 and TRBJ2-7, with unresolved D. This CDR3 region has 15 residues. The germline V and J ends were trimmed by 6 bases and 3 bases, with 18 bases remaining between them. Germline-derived CDR1 and CDR2 are SGHAT and FQNNGV.

This clone was found once. This chain connects TRBV11-2 to TRBJ1-1, with D perhaps TRBD1 (6 bases). CDR1 and CDR2 (germline): SGHAT, FQNNGV. This CDR3 is built from 15 residues. V lost 6 bases and J lost 0, with 14 bases in between. In DNA, the CDR3 is TGTGCCAGCAGTTCAGGGGCCCGCATGAACACTGAAGCTTTCTTT. It yields the protein CASSSGARMNTEAFF.

This sequence joins TRBV7-9 and TRBJ1-3, with 9 positions matching TRBD1. The CDR3 extends over 16 amino acids. J gave up 2 bases and V 5 bases, and 7 bases lay outside the gene matches. Germline lookup yields CDR1 SEHNR and CDR2 FQNEAQ (reference sequence). The CDR3 protein is CASSPGTGPTGNTIYF. CDR3 coding DNA: TGTGCCAGCAGCCCCGGGACAGGGCCCACTGGAAACACCATATATTTT.

The V call is TRBV21-1, the J call TRBJ2-1; the table's D gene call, TRBD2, was not cross checked with the DNA. TRBV21-1 is given as a pseudogene. The CDR3 covers 18 residues. Here the CDR3 reads CASSKGGVRSGGYNEQFF. CDR3 sequence (DNA): TGTGCCAGCAGCAAAGGTGGGGTTAGGAGCGGGGGATACAATGAGCAGTTCTTC.

This clone has a single count. The V and J genes are TRBV12-5 and TRBJ2-2; no firm D call. Germline CDR1 is LGHNT and CDR2 is FRNRAP. With 4 bases removed from V and 6 bases from J, the gap between germline ends came to 15 bases. The length of the CDR3 is 15 residues. The CDR3 DNA sequence: TGTGCTAGTGGTTCCGGAATATCTAGGTCCGGGGAGCTGTTTTTT. Translated, it gives CASGSGISRSGELFF.

The chain combines TRBV27 with TRBJ1-2, with TRBD1 as a possible D gene (5 bases). CDR1 is MNHEY, CDR2 SMNVEV, per germline (reference sequence). The CDR3 length is 14 residues. Deletions cut 2 bases from V and 5 bases from J, with 12 bases between. The CDR3 region is CASSLNPGLYGYTF. Here the CDR3 DNA reads TGTGCCAGCAGTTTAAACCCAGGGTTATATGGCTACACCTTC.

This clone was picked up one time. V usage is TRBV7-3 and J usage is TRBJ1-2; D not resolved. The germline CDR1 and CDR2 sequences are SGHTA and FQGTGA. Trimming stripped 0 bases from V and 6 bases from J, with 17 bases between. The CDR3 consists of 16 residues. CDR3 in amino acids: CASSLTYEGPLNGYTF. CDR3 in DNA: TGTGCCAGCAGCTTAACGTACGAGGGTCCTTTAAATGGCTACACCTTC. The whole variable domain, filled in from reference TRBV7-3 and TRBJ1-2, reads GAGVSQTPSNKVTEKGKYVELRCDPISGHTALYWYRQSLGQGPEFLIYFQGTGAADDSGLPNDRFFAVRPEGSVSTLKIQRTERGDSAVYLCASSLTYEGPLNGYTFGSGTRLTVV.